Listed below are T cell receptor beta chains from one sample, sequenced in a study of blood T cell repertoires in COVID-19. Generated by immunoSEQ multiplex PCR, the TCRdb table keeps only in-frame clones and is missing some. This table has about 54,000 clones, roughly nine tenths appearing once. The sample consisted of peripheral blood. The receptors were sampled from a woman aged 60-70 years with active or convalescent COVID-19. Each CDR3 is given with its conserved first and last residue. The D gene is left open where the match is weak. Expanded clones are given a class, and other clones once, few, many or no size at all.

.,few,TRBV3-1/TRBV3-2,TRBJ1-1,CASSQDPGQIGEF,TGTGCCAGCAGCCAAGACCCCGGACAGATCGGGGAATTT
TRBD1,.,TRBV30,TRBJ2-4,CAWSPGQSNIQYF,TGTGCCTGGAGCCCGGGACAGTCGAACATTCAGTACTTC
.,.,TRBV15,TRBJ1-2,CATREGTNYGYTF,TGTGCCACCAGGGAAGGGACAAACTATGGCTACACCTTC
TRBD2,.,TRBV14,TRBJ2-3,CASSRTTSGTQYF,TGTGCCAGCAGCCGAACGACTAGCGGAACGCAGTATTTT
.,once,TRBV5-1,TRBJ2-7,CASSVRDSLYEQYF,TGCGCCAGCAGCGTTCGGGACTCCCTGTACGAGCAGTACTTC
TRBD1,.,TRBV28,TRBJ1-1,CASIWTGTTEAFF,TGTGCCTCCATATGGACAGGGACCACTGAAGCTTTCTTT
.,.,TRBV25-1,TRBJ1-6,CASSESAGSSYNSPLHF,TGTGCCAGCAGTGAATCCGCAGGAAGCTCCTATAATTCACCCCTCCACTTT
.,.,TRBV19,TRBJ1-2,CASSMEWGYTF,TGTGCCAGTAGTATGGAGTGGGGCTACACCTTC
.,.,TRBV18,TRBJ1-5,CASSPTGGAVNYQPQHF,TGTGCCAGCTCACCAACGGGGGGCGCGGTTAATTATCAGCCCCAGCATTTT
TRBD1,.,TRBV28,TRBJ2-4,CASSDDDGRQGYSKYF,TGTGCCAGCAGCGATGATGATGGGAGACAGGGGTACAGCAAGTACTTC
TRBD1,.,TRBV3-1/TRBV3-2,TRBJ1-2,CASSQPLPLQGDYGYTF,TGTGCCAGCAGCCAACCTCTGCCTCTACAGGGGGACTATGGCTACACCTTC
TRBD1,.,TRBV6-6,TRBJ1-2,CASSHGGDRDLWNYGYTF,TGTGCCAGCAGTCACGGAGGGGACAGGGACCTTTGGAACTATGGCTACACCTTC
.,.,TRBV10-3,TRBJ2-7,CATRTVYEQYF,TGTGCCACCAGGACAGTCTACGAGCAGTACTTC
TRBD2,.,TRBV29-1,TRBJ2-7,CSVATSGGYEQYF,TGCAGCGTTGCTACTAGCGGGGGTTACGAGCAGTACTTC
TRBD2,.,TRBV18,TRBJ2-1,CASSPLAGDGGEQFF,TGTGCCAGCTCACCACTAGCGGGAGATGGTGGGGAGCAGTTCTTC
.,.,TRBV19,TRBJ1-3,CASSRLGQPGNTIYF,TGTGCCAGTAGTAGACTCGGACAGCCTGGAAACACCATATATTTT
.,.,TRBV18,TRBJ1-6,CASSPPLGAGSPLHF,TGTGCCAGCTCACCACCGTTGGGCGCGGGGTCACCCCTCCACTTT
.,.,TRBV6-1,TRBJ2-3,CASSEASGADTQYF,TGTGCCAGCAGTGAAGCGAGCGGTGCAGATACGCAGTATTTT
TRBD2,.,TRBV4-1,TRBJ2-3,CASSQKGKPGLGRSTDTQYF,TGCGCCAGCAGCCAGAAAGGCAAACCGGGACTAGGGAGGAGCACAGATACGCAGTATTTT
.,.,TRBV29-1,TRBJ2-5,CSVEDPGDQETQYF,TGCAGCGTTGAAGATCCCGGGGACCAAGAGACCCAGTACTTC
TRBD2,.,TRBV28,TRBJ2-7,CASSPVLAGGEQYF,TGTGCCAGCAGTCCTGTACTAGCGGGAGGCGAGCAGTACTTC
.,.,TRBV30,TRBJ1-5,CAWSSGNQPQHF,TGTGCCTGGAGTAGCGGCAATCAGCCCCAGCATTTT
TRBD2,.,TRBV5-6,TRBJ2-3,CASSLVLAGEERNTQYF,TGTGCCAGCAGCTTGGTTCTAGCGGGAGAAGAGAGGAATACGCAGTATTTT
TRBD1,once,TRBV7-3,TRBJ1-1,CASSPRGQGNTEAFF,TGTGCCAGCAGCCCCCGGGGACAGGGGAACACTGAAGCTTTCTTT
TRBD1,once,TRBV18,TRBJ1-4,CASSLDRVTTNEKLFF,TGTGCCAGCTCCCTGGACAGGGTGACAACTAATGAAAAACTGTTTTTT
.,.,TRBV28,TRBJ1-5,CASSLGRRYSNQPQHF,TGTGCCAGCAGTTTAGGTAGGAGGTATAGCAATCAGCCCCAGCATTTT
TRBD2,.,TRBV24-1,TRBJ2-1,CATSGPAGEYNEQFF,TGTGCCACCAGTGGACCAGCGGGAGAATACAATGAGCAGTTCTTC
TRBD1,.,TRBV19,TRBJ1-2,CASNPTGARGYTF,TGTGCCAGTAACCCGACAGGGGCCCGTGGCTACACCTTC
TRBD2,.,TRBV7-9,TRBJ2-1,CASSLASGGIYNEQFF,TGTGCCAGCAGCTTAGCCAGCGGGGGAATCTACAATGAGCAGTTCTTC
.,.,TRBV5-4,TRBJ2-3,CASSLWQGTDTQYF,TGTGCCAGCAGCTTGTGGCAGGGAACAGATACGCAGTATTTT
TRBD2,.,TRBV10-3,TRBJ2-1,CAIGTSGGGNEQFF,TGTGCCATCGGTACTAGCGGGGGAGGCAATGAGCAGTTCTTC
.,.,TRBV18,TRBJ2-1,CASSPALVSSNEQFF,TGTGCCAGCTCACCGGCGCTAGTATCTTCCAATGAGCAGTTCTTC
.,.,TRBV12-3/TRBV12-4,TRBJ1-1,CASSFGNTEAFF,TGTGCCAGCAGTTTCGGGAACACTGAAGCTTTCTTT
TRBD1,.,TRBV9,TRBJ1-2,CASSAFERDSFYGYTF,TGTGCCAGCAGCGCATTTGAACGGGACAGCTTCTATGGCTACACCTTC
TRBD2,.,TRBV29-1,TRBJ2-3,CSGDGLAGGPGTDTQYF,TGCAGCGGGGACGGACTAGCGGGAGGGCCGGGCACAGATACGCAGTATTTT
.,.,TRBV6-5,TRBJ2-7,CASSTSGGAREQYF,TGTGCCAGCAGCACCTCCGGAGGGGCGCGCGAGCAGTACTTC
.,.,TRBV19,TRBJ1-1,CASSAPGGGLGTEAFF,TGTGCCAGTAGTGCTCCGGGTGGGGGCTTGGGCACTGAAGCTTTCTTT
.,.,TRBV6-5,TRBJ1-1,CASSWTAETNTEAFF,TGTGCCAGCAGTTGGACAGCCGAGACGAACACTGAAGCTTTCTTT
.,once,TRBV19,TRBJ2-1,CASSIPIYSSGYNEQFF,TGTGCCAGTAGTATCCCCATCTATTCGTCGGGATACAATGAGCAGTTCTTC
.,.,TRBV10-1,TRBJ1-5,CASSEGGNQPQHF,TGCGCCAGCAGTGAGGGGGGGAATCAGCCCCAGCATTTT
.,.,TRBV14,TRBJ2-6,CASSPPTEDSGANVLTF,TGTGCCAGCAGCCCCCCGACAGAGGACTCTGGGGCCAACGTCCTGACTTTC
.,.,TRBV11-2,TRBJ1-5,CASSLRRDSNQPQHF,TGTGCCAGCAGCTTAAGGAGGGATAGCAATCAGCCCCAGCATTTT
TRBD2,few,TRBV9,TRBJ2-1,CASSVGVAGATINEQFF,TGTGCCAGCAGCGTAGGGGTAGCGGGCGCCACTATCAATGAGCAGTTCTTC
TRBD1,.,TRBV28,TRBJ1-5,CASSLNRGYRQPQHF,TGTGCCAGCAGTTTAAACAGGGGATATCGTCAGCCCCAGCATTTT
.,.,TRBV28,TRBJ2-7,CASRRIGPYEQYF,TGTGCCAGCAGGCGTATTGGTCCCTACGAGCAGTACTTC
.,once,TRBV30,TRBJ1-1,CAWRSTGNTEAFF,TGTGCCTGGAGGTCCACAGGCAACACTGAAGCTTTCTTT
.,once,TRBV4-2,TRBJ1-1,CASSQFTGTEAFF,TGTGCCAGCAGCCAATTTACAGGGACTGAAGCTTTCTTT
TRBD1,.,TRBV3-1/TRBV3-2,TRBJ1-2,CASSQSTGAYGYTF,TGTGCCAGCAGCCAGTCCACAGGGGCTTATGGCTACACCTTC
TRBD2,.,TRBV5-1,TRBJ2-1,CASSLEGLGGDEQFF,TGCGCCAGCAGCTTGGAAGGACTAGGTGGTGATGAGCAGTTCTTC
TRBD1,.,TRBV6-1,TRBJ2-1,CASSDQDRGRDEQFF,TGTGCCAGCAGTGACCAGGACAGGGGGAGAGATGAGCAGTTCTTC
.,.,TRBV7-2,TRBJ1-3,CASSLTGNGNTIYF,TGTGCCAGCAGCTTAACCGGGAATGGAAACACCATATATTTT
TRBD1,.,TRBV18,TRBJ1-5,CASSPDRVGNQPQHF,TGTGCCAGCTCACCAGACAGGGTTGGCAATCAGCCCCAGCATTTT